These 24 T cell receptor beta chains came from one sample sequenced in a study of shared clonotypes between healthy human individuals. Produced via immunoSEQ multiplex PCR; TCRdb's table is partial and in-frame only. Found here are approximately 2,000,000 clones, around 93% of them singletons; the top ten hold over 1.5%. Terminally differentiated effector memory CD45RA+ cells were excluded from the naive CD8 cells, which were CD45RO-negative and positively selected for CCR7. Sequenced material: naive CD8+ T cells from PBMCs. The receptors were gathered from a man aged 18-30 years in good health. Some clones in this sample may be carry-over from other donors' samples.

CDR3 nucleotide sequence: TGTGCCAGCAGTAGGGCGACTAGCGGGTCGAACACCGGGGAGCTGTTTTTT. Encoded protein: CASSRATSGSNTGELFF. V is TRBV2 and J is TRBJ2-2, with TRBD2 matching over 10 bases. In germline, CDR1 is SNHLY, CDR2 FYNNEI. The CDR3 totals 17 residues. V shed 5 bases, J shed 0 bases, and the junction held 6 bases outside the gene matches. Drawing the rest from reference TRBV2 and TRBJ2-2, the complete variable domain is EPEVTQTPSHQVTQMGQEVILRCVPISNHLYFYWYRQILGQKVEFLVSFYNNEISEKSEIFDDQFSVERPDGSNFTLKIRSTKLEDSAMYFCASSRATSGSNTGELFFGEGSRLTVL.

The CDR3 DNA follows: TGTGCCAGCAGTCCCCGGGGGGGAACTGCCTCCTACGAGCAGTACTTC. Amino acid sequence: CASSPRGGTASYEQYF. The V and J genes are TRBV9 and TRBJ2-7; 8 bases map to TRBD2. Germline CDR1 and CDR2: SGDLS and YYNGEE. The CDR3 spans 16 residues. V was pared by 5 bases and J by 0 bases, with 10 bases of the junction left unmatched.

J is TRBJ1-2 and V is TRBV7-9, with no clear D. The length of the CDR3 is 15 residues. The V end was cut by 5 bases, the J end by 2 bases, with 15 bases between. Germline-derived CDR1 and CDR2 are SEHNR and FQNEAQ (reference sequence). CDR3 sequence: CASSPAGSINYGYTF. CDR3 bases: TGTGCCAGCAGCCCCGCCGGGAGTATAAACTATGGCTACACCTTC.

The V and J genes are TRBV11-2 and TRBJ2-1; a possible D gene is TRBD1 (6 bases). Germline lookup yields CDR1 SGHAT and CDR2 FQNNGV. The CDR3 loop spans 13 amino acids. Trimming removed 3 bases at V and 8 bases at J, with 11 bases between. The CDR3 is CASSLSWGHEQFF. The DNA for the CDR3 is TGTGCCAGCAGCTTGTCGTGGGGGCATGAGCAGTTCTTC.

This chain links TRBV7-7 with TRBJ1-4, with 9 bases matching TRBD1. The CDR3 covers 17 residues. Trimming cost V 5 bases and J 6 bases; bases outside gene matches: 13. Germline V lookup: CDR1 SSHAT, CDR2 FNYEAQ (reference sequence). The CDR3 reads CASSPTGGKVLHEKLFF. The CDR3 coding sequence is TGTGCCAGCAGCCCGACAGGGGGAAAGGTTCTCCATGAAAAACTGTTTTTT.

The chain couples TRBV6-1 to TRBJ2-2; perhaps TRBD1 as D (6 bases). Looked up from germline, CDR1 is MNHNS and CDR2 is SASEGT. This CDR3 region has 16 residues. V was clipped by 4 bases and J by 5 bases, with 17 bases between them. CDR3 sequence reads: CASSGFDRKGTGELFF. The DNA of the CDR3 is TGTGCCAGCAGTGGGTTTGACAGGAAAGGGACCGGGGAGCTGTTTTTT.

This chain connects TRBV5-1 to TRBJ1-5; TRBD1 matches at 9 bases. Germline assignment: CDR1 SGHRS and CDR2 YFSETQ. V lost 0 bases, J lost 6 bases, and 4 bases stayed unmatched. There are 15 residues in the CDR3. For the CDR3, the DNA is TGCGCCAGCAGCTTGGACGGGACAGGGTCTCAGCCCCAGCATTTT. It encodes CASSLDGTGSQPQHF.

As to this clone: Other DNA sequences in the sample encode the same CDR3. In nucleotides, the CDR3 is TGTGCCAGTAGTCTCCGAGACTCGTCCTACGAGCAGTACTTC. Translating it yields CASSLRDSSYEQYF. The chain combines TRBV19 with TRBJ2-7, with D hard to call. Trimming pared 5 bases from V and 1 base from J, leaving 12 bases between. From germline, CDR1 is LNHDA and CDR2 SQIVND (reference sequence). The CDR3 sequence is 14 residues long.

The chain employs TRBV9 and TRBJ2-2; D is undetermined. V lost 4 bases and J lost 5, with 18 bases in between. Looked up from germline, CDR1 is SGDLS and CDR2 is YYNGEE. The CDR3 contains 16 residues. The CDR3 DNA reads TGTGCCAGCAGCCCCCCTAAAAGAGGTGTGACCGGGGAGCTGTTTTTT. Translation gives CASSPPKRGVTGELFF. Looking up the rest from reference TRBV9 and TRBJ2-2 gives the full variable domain: DSGVTQTPKHLITATGQRVTLRCSPRSGDLSVYWYQQSLDQGLQFLIQYYNGEERAKGNILERFSAQQFPDLHSELNLSSLELGDSALYFCASSPPKRGVTGELFFGEGSRLTVL.

The rearrangement links TRBV28 to TRBJ1-1; tentative D call: TRBD1 (5 bases). Trimming shortened V by 6 bases and J by 1 base, and 18 bases separated the two germline ends. The CDR3 has 16 amino acids. The germline V gene has CDR1 MDHEN and CDR2 SYDVKM. CDR3 sequence reads: CASRPVVREKNTEAFF. DNA for the CDR3: TGTGCCAGCAGGCCCGTCGTCAGGGAAAAGAACACTGAAGCTTTCTTT.

CDR3 residues: CASSPHTSGSYNEQFF. The CDR3 coding sequence is TGTGCCAGCAGCCCGCACACTAGCGGGAGCTACAATGAGCAGTTCTTC. V gene TRBV9 combines with J gene TRBJ2-1, with 11 bases identical to TRBD2. V lost 4 bases and J lost 3; bases outside the gene matches: 6. CDR3 length equals 16 residues. The germline V gene encodes CDR1 SGDLS and CDR2 YYNGEE. The complete variable domain, with remaining parts taken from reference TRBV9 and TRBJ2-1, reads DSGVTQTPKHLITATGQRVTLRCSPRSGDLSVYWYQQSLDQGLQFLIQYYNGEERAKGNILERFSAQQFPDLHSELNLSSLELGDSALYFCASSPHTSGSYNEQFFGPGTRLTVL.

This clone was seen once. The chain couples TRBV15 to TRBJ2-2; D is unresolved. Trimming took off 6 bases at V and 5 bases at J, with 7 bases between the two ends. This CDR3 spans 12 amino acids. Germline V lookup: CDR1 LNHNV, CDR2 YYDKDF (reference sequence). CDR3 sequence: CATRAETGELFF. CDR3 nucleotide sequence: TGTGCCACCAGGGCGGAAACCGGGGAGCTGTTTTTT.

V and J are TRBV19 and TRBJ2-1; perhaps TRBD2 as D (5 bases). Germline assignment: CDR1 LNHDA and CDR2 SQIVND (reference sequence). The V gene lost 7 bases and the J gene lost 4 bases, with 14 bases spanning the gap. The length of the CDR3 is 14 residues. CDR3 sequence reads: CASTALGAYNEQFF. CDR3 sequence (DNA): TGTGCCAGTACGGCGCTGGGAGCTTACAATGAGCAGTTCTTC.

The gene calls are TRBV7-8 and TRBJ2-3; the D gene is possibly TRBD1 (5 bases). Trimming cost V 4 bases and J 5 bases, with 19 bases left between them. Per germline, CDR1 SGHVS and CDR2 FQNEAQ. The CDR3 loop spans 16 amino acids. This CDR3 reads CASSSQIGEHEDTQYF. CDR3 sequence (DNA): TGTGCCAGCAGCTCTCAGATAGGGGAACATGAAGATACGCAGTATTTT.

The chain joins TRBV28 to TRBJ2-3, with 9 nucleotides matching TRBD1. From germline, CDR1 is MDHEN and CDR2 SYDVKM. This CDR3 contains 13 residues. V lost 7 bases to trimming and J lost 6 bases; unmatched junction nucleotides: 5. In DNA form, the CDR3 reads TGTGCCAGCACCGCGGACAGGGGTGATACGCAGTATTTT. It encodes CASTADRGDTQYF.

This sequence joins TRBV19 and TRBJ2-2, with TRBD1 identical over 7 bases. Unmatched junction bases numbered 2, after V lost 1 base and J lost 3 bases. Germline V gene lookup returns CDR1 LNHDA and CDR2 SQIVND (reference sequence). The CDR3 consists of 15 residues. The CDR3 bases are TGTGCCAGTAGTATAGGACAGGGTCACACCGGGGAGCTGTTTTTT. Protein product: CASSIGQGHTGELFF.

The chain links TRBV19 to TRBJ2-3, with D tentatively TRBD1 (5 bases). The germline gives CDR1 LNHDA, CDR2 SQIVND (reference sequence). CDR3 length: 14 residues. V lost 6 bases and J lost 5, with 15 bases in between. Here the CDR3 DNA reads TGTGCCAGTAGGGACATTGGGCTGGGAGATACGCAGTATTTT. Its translation: CASRDIGLGDTQYF. Full variable domain (remainder filled in from reference TRBV19 and TRBJ2-3): DGGITQSPKYLFRKEGQNVTLSCEQNLNHDAMYWYRQDPGQGLRLIYYSQIVNDFQKGDIAEGYSVSREKKESFPLTVTSAQKNPTAFYLCASRDIGLGDTQYFGPGTRLTVL.

The genes are TRBV27 and TRBJ2-3; D is possibly TRBD1 (5 bases). There are 15 residues in the CDR3. Germline CDR1 is MNHEY and CDR2 is SMNVEV (reference sequence). Trimming shortened V by 3 bases and J by 0 bases, and 10 bases separated the two germline ends. CDR3 amino acids: CASSLKGSSTDTQYF. DNA for the CDR3: TGTGCCAGCAGTTTGAAGGGGTCTAGCACAGATACGCAGTATTTT.

CDR3 bases: TGCGCCAGCAGCTTGGAAGGGACTAGCGGGAGGGCCCGTGTGATCTCCACAGATACGCAGTATTTT. It specifies CASSLEGTSGRARVISTDTQYF. The rearrangement uses TRBV5-1 and TRBJ2-3; 16 bases line up with TRBD2. The CDR3 totals 22 residues. V shed 0 bases, J shed 2 bases, and the junction held 15 bases outside the gene matches. Germline loops: CDR1 SGHRS, CDR2 YFSETQ.

The chain links TRBV27 to TRBJ2-7; a weak D match, TRBD2 (6 bases). Trimming took 6 bases from V and 2 from J, leaving 20 bases between them. This CDR3 is built from 16 residues. Per germline, CDR1 MNHEY and CDR2 SMNVEV (reference sequence). CDR3 in DNA: TGTGCCAGCAGCCTAGTCTCCGGGACTTTCCCCTACGAGCAGTACTTC. Amino acids: CASSLVSGTFPYEQYF.

This sequence joins TRBV7-2 and TRBJ2-7; unclear D gene. The CDR3 consists of 14 residues. Trimming removed 5 bases at V and 4 bases at J, with 15 bases between. Germline CDR1 reads SGHTA; CDR2 reads FQGNSA. The CDR3 protein is CASSRRVLTYEQYF. CDR3 DNA sequence: TGTGCCAGCAGCCGCAGAGTGTTAACATACGAGCAGTACTTC.

The CDR3 loop reads CASNLSGAGGLEVQFF. DNA for the CDR3: TGTGCCAGCAACCTCTCGGGGGCGGGAGGGTTGGAGGTGCAGTTCTTC. This chain uses TRBV7-8 with TRBJ2-1, with TRBD2 matching over 9 bases. V shed 7 bases, J shed 12 bases, and the junction held 19 bases outside the gene matches. CDR1 and CDR2 from the germline V gene are SGHVS and FQNEAQ. The CDR3 extends over 16 amino acids.

The rearrangement joins TRBV6-1 to TRBJ1-5, with unresolved D. V lost 3 bases and J lost 0, with 15 bases in between. CDR3 length: 17 residues. CDR1 MNHNS and CDR2 SASEGT come from the germline V gene. The CDR3 sequence is CASSERTSVYSNQPQHF. CDR3 nucleotides: TGTGCCAGCAGTGAGCGGACGTCGGTTTATAGCAATCAGCCCCAGCATTTT.

The chain couples TRBV27 to TRBJ2-1, with 7 bases identical to TRBD1. With 2 bases clipped from V and 8 bases from J, the junction kept 9 bases outside the gene matches. This CDR3 is 15 amino acids long. Germline V gene sequence: CDR1 MNHEY, CDR2 SMNVEV (reference sequence). CDR3: CASSLPGRGTHEQFF. CDR3 nucleotide sequence: TGTGCCAGCAGTTTACCGGGCAGGGGGACGCATGAGCAGTTCTTC.